These T cell receptor beta chains were read from a single sample in a study of blood T cells in healthy people across ages. Each CDR3 protein gets one entry after TCRdb re-called the 5' RACE reads with MiXCR. Of a few hundred thousand distinct CDR3 sequences detected, approximately 25% appear once; the ten largest clones hold around a sixth. Sequencing input: blood. The receptor set was obtained from a woman in her 70s in good health. CDR3s include the opening cysteine and the closing phenylalanine or tryptophan. The D gene is left open where the match is weak. Not every row has a clone size; where given, it reads once, few, many or a size class.

TRBV15	NA	few	TRBJ1-6	TGTGCCACCAGCGGGAGCTCCTATAATTCACCCCTCCACTTT	CATSGSSYNSPLHF
TRBV5-1	NA	few	TRBJ2-5	TGCGCCAGCAGCTTGGGCCTACTGTACCAAGAGACCCAGTACTTC	CASSLGLLYQETQYF
TRBV7-9	TRBD2	few	TRBJ2-1	TGTGCCAGCAGCCTAACCGGGACTAGCGGAACGAACAATGAGCAGTTCTTC	CASSLTGTSGTNNEQFF
TRBV29-1	NA	NA	TRBJ2-5	TGCAGCGTTGAAGTACACGGAGGAGAGTACCAAGAGACCCAGTACTTC	CSVEVHGGEYQETQYF
TRBV3-1	NA	few	TRBJ1-1	TGTGCCAGCAGCCATGGGCGAACTGAAGCTTTCTTT	CASSHGRTEAFF
TRBV29-1	NA	NA	TRBJ2-5	TGCAGCGTTGAAGAGCCAGGGTCAGCCGCAGAGACCCAGTACTTC	CSVEEPGSAAETQYF
TRBV29-1	NA	few	TRBJ2-5	TGCAGCGTCCTTACGGCAGTTGGGCGAGAGACCCAGTACTTC	CSVLTAVGRETQYF
TRBV18	TRBD1	NA	TRBJ1-5	TGTGCCAGCTCACCGAACAGGGGAGAGGGTCAGCCCCAGCATTTT	CASSPNRGEGQPQHF
TRBV4-2	TRBD2	NA	TRBJ2-2	TGTGCCAGCAGCCAAGACCGGCGGGGGGGCCGAACCGGGGAGCTGTTTTTT	CASSQDRRGGRTGELFF
TRBV6-1	TRBD2	many	TRBJ2-1	TGTGCCAGCAGTGAGGTACTAGCGGGGCTAGACAATGAGCAGTTCTTC	CASSEVLAGLDNEQFF
TRBV3-1	NA	few	TRBJ2-7	TGTGCCAGCAGCCAAAATCCGTTCTCCTACGAGCAGTACTTC	CASSQNPFSYEQYF
TRBV20-1	TRBD2	NA	TRBJ2-3	TGCAGTGCTAGAGATGTAGTCGGGGGCGGGGGGGCAGATACGCAGTATTTT	CSARDVVGGGGADTQYF
TRBV7-2	NA	NA	TRBJ2-1	TGTGCCAGCAGTGACATTTACAATGAGCAGTTCTTC	CASSDIYNEQFF
TRBV5-1	TRBD2	few	TRBJ2-5	TGCGCCAGCAGCCCCGGGACTAGCGTGGAGACCCAGTACTTC	CASSPGTSVETQYF
TRBV7-9	NA	NA	TRBJ2-6	TGTGCCAGCAGCTTAGGAGCTGGTGCGACGGGAGGGGCCAACGTCCTGACTTTC	CASSLGAGATGGANVLTF
TRBV20-1	NA	few	TRBJ2-3	TGCAGTGCTCACCACTTCGGGACAAATACAGATACGCAGTATTTT	CSAHHFGTNTDTQYF
TRBV4-3	NA	NA	TRBJ2-7	TGCGCCAGCAGCCAAGAACATCACAGCCACGAGCAGTACTTC	CASSQEHHSHEQYF
TRBV27	NA	few	TRBJ2-7	TGTGCCAGCAGGGATGACGGCGAGCAGTACTTC	CASRDDGEQYF
TRBV7-2	NA	NA	TRBJ2-7	TGTGCCAGCGGGCGAGGGGGGGCCTCCTCCTACGAGCAGTACTTC	CASGRGGASSYEQYF
TRBV12-3/TRBV12-4	TRBD2	few	TRBJ2-5	TGTGCCAGCAGTCGACTCCCCGCTAGCGGGGCTCAAGAGACCCAGTACTTC	CASSRLPASGAQETQYF
TRBV27	NA	few	TRBJ1-2	TGTGCCACACGCCGAGGCTATGGCTACACCTTC	CATRRGYGYTF
TRBV10-3	TRBD1	NA	TRBJ1-2	TGTGCCATCAGTTCCGGAGGACAGGGTCCTGGCTACACCTTC	CAISSGGQGPGYTF
TRBV20-1	NA	NA	TRBJ2-5	TGCAGTGCTAGAGACGTGGCAGGGCGAGAGACCCAGTACTTC	CSARDVAGRETQYF
TRBV2	TRBD1	NA	TRBJ2-5	TGTGCCAGCAGTGTCCGACAGGGGGCCTCTCAAGAGACCCAGTACTTC	CASSVRQGASQETQYF